These 30 T cell receptor beta chains were all obtained from the same sample, sequenced in a study of technical replicates of blood from several donors. Using immunoSEQ multiplex PCR, the repertoire was profiled, and TCRdb retains in-frame clones only, with some absent. The table lists 70,000 or so clones, 75% to 90% of them singletons. Sequenced sample: PBMCs. The receptors come from a human donor in good health. Some clones in this sample may be carry-over from other donors' samples.

The chain couples TRBV5-6 to TRBJ2-3, with D maybe TRBD2 (6 bases). Trimming cost V 4 bases and J 5 bases, with 17 bases left between them. The germline V gene encodes CDR1 SGHDT and CDR2 YYEEEE. The CDR3 has 15 residues. The CDR3 DNA follows: TGTGCCAGCAGCCCCTTCCCGGGAGTAGTAGATACGCAGTATTTT. This encodes CASSPFPGVVDTQYF.

This clone was counted a single time. This chain links TRBV5-4 with TRBJ2-5, with 7 bases fitting TRBD1. Per the germline V gene, CDR1 is SGHNT and CDR2 is YYREEE (reference sequence). V lost 4 bases, J lost 4 bases, and 4 bases stayed unmatched. CDR3 size: 13 residues. CDR3 nucleotide sequence: TGTGCCAGCAGCGACAGGGTTCCAGAGACCCAGTACTTC. Protein sequence: CASSDRVPETQYF.

The chain carries TRBV27 and TRBJ2-7, with TRBD1 identical over 9 bases. The junction had 5 bases not matched to a gene; V was cut back by 8 bases and J by 3 bases. This CDR3 contains 13 residues. CDR1 is MNHEY and CDR2 is SMNVEV in the germline V gene (reference sequence). The CDR3 sequence: CASAGQGNYEQYF. DNA for the CDR3: TGTGCCAGCGCCGGACAGGGGAACTACGAGCAGTACTTC.

The chain is built from TRBV7-8 and TRBJ2-3; 7 nucleotides match TRBD2. In germline, CDR1 is SGHVS, CDR2 FQNEAQ. CDR3 size: 20 residues. The V and J ends lost 0 bases and 1 base, in that order; junction bases with no gene match: 16. This CDR3 is CASSLAWGGSLPGRTDTQYF. The CDR3 region has the DNA TGTGCCAGCAGCTTAGCGTGGGGGGGATCGTTGCCAGGGCGCACAGATACGCAGTATTTT. The entire variable domain, with the rest obtained from reference TRBV7-8 and TRBJ2-3, is as follows: GAGVSQSPRYKVAKRGQDVALRCDPISGHVSLFWYQQALGQGPEFLTYFQNEAQLDKSGLPSDRFFAERPEGSVSTLKIQRTQQEDSAVYLCASSLAWGGSLPGRTDTQYFGPGTRLTVL.

The gene calls are TRBV6-1 and TRBJ2-3, with 11 bases that match TRBD2. J was trimmed by 6 bases and V by 1 base; bases with no gene match: 6. From germline, CDR1 is MNHNS and CDR2 SASEGT. The CDR3 loop spans 16 amino acids. CDR3 nucleotide sequence: TGTGCCAGCAGTGAAGATGCTAGCGGGGGGAGCGATACGCAGTATTTT. Amino acid sequence: CASSEDASGGSDTQYF.

V is TRBV4-2 and J is TRBJ2-7, with TRBD2 as a possible D gene (6 bases). V lost 3 bases to trimming and J lost 7 bases, with 19 bases between them. Germline V gene lookup returns CDR1 LGHNA and CDR2 YNFKEQ. CDR3 length equals 15 residues. The CDR3 DNA reads as TGTGCCAGCAGCCAGGGTCCGGGGCTCGGGGGTGAGCAGTACTTC. It encodes CASSQGPGLGGEQYF.

This clone was found once. V is TRBV6-1 and J is TRBJ2-7; possibly TRBD1 for D (5 bases). CDR3 length: 13 amino acids. The V end lost 11 bases, the J end lost 4 bases, and 18 bases lay between the germline ends. Germline assignment: CDR1 MNHNS and CDR2 SASEGT. CDR3 sequence reads: CALRAGWEYEQYF. DNA for the CDR3: TGTGCCCTCCGGGCAGGGTGGGAATACGAGCAGTACTTC.

The gene calls are TRBV14 and TRBJ2-7; 10 positions agree with TRBD1. J gave up 2 bases and V 0 bases, and 1 base lay outside the gene matches. There are 15 residues in the CDR3. Germline V gene sequence: CDR1 SGHDN, CDR2 FVKESK. The CDR3 coding sequence is TGTGCCAGCAGCCAAGAAGGACAGGGGGCCTACGAGCAGTACTTC. Amino acid sequence: CASSQEGQGAYEQYF. The variable domain in full, with the rest retrieved from reference TRBV14 and TRBJ2-7, is EAGVTQFPSHSVIEKGQTVTLRCDPISGHDNLYWYRRVMGKEIKFLLHFVKESKQDESGMPNNRFLAERTGGTYSTLKVQPAELEDSGVYFCASSQEGQGAYEQYFGPGTRLTVT.

This chain joins TRBV9 and TRBJ1-1; TRBD1 matches at 8 bases. The V gene end was trimmed by 3 bases and the J gene end by 4 bases; junction bases not matched to a gene: 5. Germline CDR1 SGDLS, CDR2 YYNGEE. The CDR3 covers 14 residues. The CDR3 nucleotides are TGTGCCAGCAGCGCGACAGGGGAGGCCACTGAAGCTTTCTTT. Protein product: CASSATGEATEAFF.

This clone has just one count. The V and J genes are TRBV5-6 and TRBJ2-2; 7 bases align to TRBD1. The CDR3 runs 16 residues. The germline gives CDR1 SGHDT, CDR2 YYEEEE. V shed 5 bases and J 3 bases; nucleotides not matched to a gene: 10. The CDR3 is CASRRARDSYTGELFF. The CDR3 DNA reads as TGTGCCAGCAGGCGGGCCCGGGACAGTTACACCGGGGAGCTGTTTTTT. Full variable domain (missing parts from reference TRBV5-6 and TRBJ2-2): DAGVTQSPTHLIKTRGQQVTLRCSPKSGHDTVSWYQQALGQGPQFIFQYYEEEERQRGNFPDRFSGHQFPNYSSELNVNALLLGDSALYLCASRRARDSYTGELFFGEGSRLTVL.

The rearrangement links TRBV2 to TRBJ2-5, with 11 bases aligning to TRBD2. In germline, CDR1 is SNHLY, CDR2 FYNNEI. Unmatched junction bases numbered 9, after V lost 5 bases and J lost 4 bases. This CDR3 has 16 amino acids. The CDR3 DNA follows: TGTGCCAGCAGTAAAGGGACTAGCGGCCTGGTAGAGACCCAGTACTTC. Its translation: CASSKGTSGLVETQYF.

As regards this clone: The junction differs from germline at one of its ends, possibly a read error. The rearrangement joins TRBV30 to TRBJ1-1; 7 positions match TRBD1. This CDR3 is built from 12 residues. Germline V gene data show CDR1 as GTSNPN and CDR2 as SVGIG (reference sequence). This CDR3 is CAWTRGNTEAFF. The CDR3 DNA is TGTGCCTGGACCAGGGGGAACACCGAAGCTTTCTTT.

The chain recombines TRBV14 with TRBJ1-2; perhaps TRBD1 as D (5 bases). The CDR3 is 12 amino acids. Looked up from germline, CDR1 is SGHDN and CDR2 is FVKESK. Trimming left V 6 bases short and J 7 bases short, with 12 bases between. Here the CDR3 DNA reads TGTGCCAGCAGTCTTGGGGCCCTTGGCTACACCTTC. Protein product: CASSLGALGYTF.

The V call is TRBV6-1, the J call TRBJ2-2; 12 bases match TRBD1. Germline V lookup: CDR1 MNHNS, CDR2 SASEGT. The CDR3 runs to 17 residues. Trimming took 4 bases from V and 6 from J; bases not matched to a gene: 9. This chain's CDR3 is CASSVSRDRGPAGELFF. For the CDR3, the DNA is TGTGCCAGCAGTGTAAGCCGGGACAGGGGGCCCGCCGGGGAGCTGTTTTTT.

J is TRBJ1-2 and V is TRBV7-9; 7 bases are shared with TRBD1. This CDR3 is built from 14 residues. J was trimmed by 2 bases and V by 4 bases; bases with no gene match: 4. CDR1 and CDR2 (germline): SEHNR, FQNEAQ (reference sequence). CDR3 DNA sequence: TGTGCCAGCAGCTCTAGGACAGGCAACTATGGCTACACCTTC. Protein sequence: CASSSRTGNYGYTF.

The rearrangement uses TRBV30 and TRBJ2-1; possible D gene TRBD2, 6 bases. Germline V gene lookup returns CDR1 GTSNPN and CDR2 SVGIG (reference sequence). This CDR3 has 12 amino acids. The V end was cut by 2 bases, the J end by 8 bases, with 10 bases between. In DNA, the CDR3 is TGTGCCTGGAGTAGGGACTCTCATGAGCAGTTCTTC. It specifies CAWSRDSHEQFF.

The rearrangement links TRBV11-2 to TRBJ1-4; 7 positions agree with TRBD1. The CDR3 spans 15 residues. The V gene end was trimmed by 6 bases and the J gene end by 7 bases; junction bases not matched to a gene: 11. CDR1 and CDR2 (germline): SGHAT, FQNNGV. In DNA, the CDR3 is TGTGCCAGCAGAGGAAACAGGGGCTGGGGTGAAAAACTGTTTTTT. It is translated as CASRGNRGWGEKLFF.

The chain carries TRBV5-1 and TRBJ1-2, with no clear D. Germline V gene sequence: CDR1 SGHRS, CDR2 YFSETQ. The V end lost 0 bases, the J end lost 4 bases, and 10 bases lay between the germline ends. The CDR3 length is 14 residues. DNA for the CDR3: TGCGCCAGCAGCTTGGATGGAGGGAGCTATGGCTACACCTTC. This sequence encodes CASSLDGGSYGYTF.

V gene TRBV23-1 combines with J gene TRBJ1-1; 7 bases fit TRBD1. TRBV23-1 is labeled an ORF, and its function is uncertain. The CDR3 extends over 13 amino acids. The V segment lost 0 bases and the J segment 7 bases; nucleotides outside the gene matches: 2. This chain's CDR3 is CASSQSGDSEAFF. CDR3 in DNA: TGCGCCAGCAGTCAATCTGGGGACAGTGAAGCTTTCTTT.

This rearrangement joins TRBV5-1 to TRBJ1-5; D not certain. The CDR3 has 14 residues. Trimming took off 4 bases at V and 1 base at J, with 9 bases between the two ends. In germline, CDR1 is SGHRS, CDR2 YFSETQ. In DNA, the CDR3 is TGCGCCAGCAGCCTCGCGGGGAGCAATCAGCCCCAGCATTTT. It yields the protein CASSLAGSNQPQHF. Based on the CDR3 plus reference TRBV5-1 and TRBJ1-5, the full variable domain is KAGVTQTPRYLIKTRGQQVTLSCSPISGHRSVSWYQQTPGQGLQFLFEYFSETQRNKGNFPGRFSGRQFSNSRSEMNVSTLELGDSALYLCASSLAGSNQPQHFGDGTRLSIL.

This chain connects TRBV25-1 to TRBJ2-5; 12 bases agree with TRBD2. The CDR3 covers 15 residues. The J segment lost 5 bases and the V segment lost 5 bases, leaving 6 bases of the junction unmatched. From germline, CDR1 is MGHDK and CDR2 SYGVNS. CDR3 loop: CASSSPSGGAETQYF. The CDR3 DNA follows: TGTGCCAGCAGTTCTCCTAGCGGGGGGGCGGAGACCCAGTACTTC.

The chain combines TRBV19 with TRBJ2-2, with TRBD1 matching 7 bases. Trimming at V came to 10 bases and at J to 0 bases, leaving 5 bases not matched to a gene. Per the germline V gene, CDR1 is LNHDA and CDR2 is SQIVND (reference sequence). CDR3 length: 14 amino acids. The CDR3 DNA follows: TGTGCCACCAACAGGGGCGCGAACACCGGGGAGCTGTTTTTT. This codes for CATNRGANTGELFF.

This clone was recorded once. The V gene is TRBV30, the J gene TRBJ2-1, with 11 bases identical to TRBD2. The V gene's germline CDR1 is GTSNPN and CDR2 SVGIG (reference sequence). The CDR3 runs to 16 residues. V gave up 3 bases and J gave up 6 bases; unmatched junction bases: 10. CDR3 nucleotides: TGTGCCTGGAGCCTAACCACTAGCGGGAGTCTCAATGAGCAGTTCTTC. Encoded protein: CAWSLTTSGSLNEQFF.

This clone was detected only once. DNA of the CDR3: TGTGCCAGCAGCTTGGGGTTATTGCTAGCGGGACCCTACGAGCAGTACTTC. Translating gives CASSLGLLLAGPYEQYF. This chain uses TRBV5-5 with TRBJ2-7; 9 bases align to TRBD2. CDR1 and CDR2 from the germline V gene are SGHKS and YYEKEE (reference sequence). The trim removed 0 bases at V and 2 bases at J, leaving 9 bases unmatched. The CDR3 totals 17 residues. Filled out from reference TRBV5-5 and TRBJ2-7, the complete variable domain reads DAGVTQSPTHLIKTRGQQVTLRCSPISGHKSVSWYQQVLGQGPQFIFQYYEKEERGRGNFPDRFSARQFPNYSSELNVNALLLGDSALYLCASSLGLLLAGPYEQYFGPGTRLTVT.

This clone has just a few counts. The J gene is TRBJ1-1, the V gene TRBV30; 7 bases are shared with TRBD1. V lost 1 base to trimming and J lost 1 base; unmatched junction nucleotides: 0. The CDR3 has 13 residues. Germline V CDR1 and CDR2: GTSNPN, SVGIG (reference sequence). For the CDR3, the DNA is TGTGCCTGGAGTGGACAGGGGAACACTGAAGCTTTCTTT. Its translation is CAWSGQGNTEAFF.

V is TRBV5-1 and J is TRBJ2-5; TRBD1 matches at 10 bases. In germline, CDR1 is SGHRS, CDR2 YFSETQ. The CDR3 totals 15 residues. V lost 4 bases to trimming and J lost 3 bases; unmatched junction nucleotides: 6. The CDR3 DNA reads as TGCGCCAGCAGCATTACGGGGACAGGGGAAGAGACCCAGTACTTC. It is translated as CASSITGTGEETQYF. The whole variable domain, remainder taken from reference TRBV5-1 and TRBJ2-5, is KAGVTQTPRYLIKTRGQQVTLSCSPISGHRSVSWYQQTPGQGLQFLFEYFSETQRNKGNFPGRFSGRQFSNSRSEMNVSTLELGDSALYLCASSITGTGEETQYFGPGTRLLVL.

The chain links TRBV2 to TRBJ1-6; D remains ambiguous. The CDR3 runs 15 residues. Trimming stripped 2 bases from V and 7 bases from J, with 12 bases between. Germline V lookup: CDR1 SNHLY, CDR2 FYNNEI. CDR3 DNA sequence: TGTGCCAGCAGTGAAAGGACTTACGGAAATTCACCCCTCCACTTT. It encodes CASSERTYGNSPLHF.

The chain links TRBV11-3 to TRBJ2-5; 7 nucleotides line up with TRBD1. The J segment lost 1 base and the V segment lost 1 base, leaving 3 bases of the junction unmatched. The germline V gene encodes CDR1 SGHNT and CDR2 YENEEA. The CDR3 sequence is 15 residues long. CDR3 DNA sequence: TGTGCCAGCAGCTTAGGGACAGGACTCCAAGAGACCCAGTACTTC. It yields the protein CASSLGTGLQETQYF.

In this sample, this clone turned up once. The chain is built from TRBV9 and TRBJ1-4, with 7 bases identical to TRBD1. After removal of 2 bases from V and 2 bases from J, the junction contained 3 bases not matched to a gene. This CDR3 has 15 amino acids. Per the germline V gene, CDR1 is SGDLS and CDR2 is YYNGEE. The CDR3 here is CASSVGTATNEKLFF. Here the CDR3 DNA reads TGTGCCAGCAGCGTGGGGACAGCTACTAATGAAAAACTGTTTTTT. The full variable domain, with the rest looked up from reference TRBV9 and TRBJ1-4, is DSGVTQTPKHLITATGQRVTLRCSPRSGDLSVYWYQQSLDQGLQFLIQYYNGEERAKGNILERFSAQQFPDLHSELNLSSLELGDSALYFCASSVGTATNEKLFFGSGTQLSVL.

The genes are TRBV7-9 and TRBJ2-3, with a possible D match to TRBD2 (6 bases). CDR3 length: 18 amino acids. The V and J ends lost 1 base and 1 base respectively, with 18 bases between them. Germline V gene sequence: CDR1 SEHNR, CDR2 FQNEAQ (reference sequence). This chain's CDR3 is CASSLDRGLAIRTDTQYF. In DNA, the CDR3 is TGTGCCAGCAGCTTAGATAGGGGTCTAGCGATCCGCACAGATACGCAGTATTTT.